The 21 T cell receptor beta chains below were found in one sample sequenced in a study of Ad26.COV2.S vaccination and SARS-CoV-2 variants (dated by TCRdb to the early 2020s). The library came from the immunoSEQ multiplex PCR assay. TCRdb holds this immuneACCESS table with in-frame rearrangements only. Some clones are missing; in checked studies, unresolved V genes explain under half, and the rest has no known cause. The sample includes 410,000 or so clones, with 90% observed a single time. The top ten clonotypes cover 10% to 15% of the sample. In the paper's terms, the treatment or condition label means: some 20 received Ad26.COV2.S at low or high dose, single or two shots; several received placebo; per-sample allocation not given. For vaccine and placebo recipients, the sequenced repertoires came from samples collected on day 63 after the first injection. The specimen comprised peripheral blood, sampled in a trial of Ad26.COV2.S vaccine versus placebo. These receptors were taken from a person between 18 and 65 years old who received the Ad26.COV2.S COVID-19 vaccine or a placebo.

The chain is built from TRBV7-2 and TRBJ2-7; TRBD1 aligns across 7 bases. CDR1 is SGHTA, CDR2 FQGNSA, per germline. The CDR3 length is 15 residues. Trimming at V came to 5 bases and at J to 4 bases, leaving 11 bases not matched to a gene. The CDR3 sequence: CASSPNSGTVYEQYF. The CDR3 DNA sequence: TGTGCCAGCAGCCCGAACTCCGGGACAGTATACGAGCAGTACTTC. Based on the CDR3 plus reference TRBV7-2 and TRBJ2-7, the full variable domain is GAGVSQSPSNKVTEKGKDVELRCDPISGHTALYWYRQSLGQGLEFLIYFQGNSAPDKSGLPSDRFSAERTGGSVSTLTIQRTQQEDSAVYLCASSPNSGTVYEQYFGPGTRLTVT.

V gene TRBV7-8 combines with J gene TRBJ2-7; D tentatively reads TRBD1 or TRBD2 (5 bases each). This CDR3 contains 15 residues. V lost 5 bases and J lost 2, with 16 bases in between. Germline-derived CDR1 and CDR2 are SGHVS and FQNEAQ. CDR3 DNA: TGTGCCAGCAGCCGATCAGACGGGGCGACCTACGAGCAGTACTTC. This translates into CASSRSDGATYEQYF.

This chain joins TRBV7-2 and TRBJ2-7; D ambiguous. Trimming cost V 4 bases and J 0 bases, with 13 bases left between them. This CDR3 has 15 residues. Germline lookup yields CDR1 SGHTA and CDR2 FQGNSA. CDR3 protein: CASSYYYPSSYEQYF. CDR3 coding DNA: TGTGCCAGCAGCTACTACTACCCCAGCTCCTACGAGCAGTACTTC.

The genes are TRBV7-2 and TRBJ2-7, with 8 bases matching TRBD1. V shed 4 bases and J 9 bases; nucleotides not matched to a gene: 14. Germline V gene lookup returns CDR1 SGHTA and CDR2 FQGNSA. The CDR3 is 15 amino acids. The DNA for the CDR3 is TGTGCCAGCAGCTCTCACGGACAGGGTCCATTTTTGCAGTACTTC. Protein sequence: CASSSHGQGPFLQYF.

V is TRBV28 and J is TRBJ2-1; unclear D gene. Looked up from germline, CDR1 is MDHEN and CDR2 is SYDVKM. The CDR3 has 14 amino acids. With 6 bases removed from V and 3 bases from J, the gap between germline ends came to 12 bases. The CDR3 nucleotides are TGTGCCAGCAGCCTATGGGGTGGCTACAATGAGCAGTTCTTC. Protein sequence: CASSLWGGYNEQFF.

The chain joins TRBV27 to TRBJ2-7, with a tentative D call TRBD2 (6 bases). V lost 2 bases and J 3 bases, leaving 11 bases between the germline ends. From germline, CDR1 is MNHEY and CDR2 SMNVEV (reference sequence). The CDR3 is made up of 14 amino acids. The CDR3 bases are TGTGCCAGCAGTTTAATGGTGGGGGGCTACGAGCAGTACTTC. It encodes CASSLMVGGYEQYF.

In DNA form, the CDR3 reads TGTGCCAGCAGTTCCGGGACAGGGGGCACAGATACGCAGTATTTT. Its protein product is CASSSGTGGTDTQYF. The chain carries TRBV27 and TRBJ2-3; 10 positions agree with TRBD1. Losses at the gene ends were 4 bases for V and 1 base for J; bases not matched to a gene: 2. This CDR3 region has 15 residues. Germline CDR1 and CDR2: MNHEY and SMNVEV (reference sequence).

The chain links TRBV5-1 to TRBJ2-2; D gene ambiguous. Germline values: CDR1 SGHRS, CDR2 YFSETQ. V was pared by 1 base and J by 1 base, with 8 bases between. The length of the CDR3 is 15 residues. In DNA form, the CDR3 reads TGCGCCAGCAGCTTGAATCAGCTGAACACCGGGGAGCTGTTTTTT. Translating it yields CASSLNQLNTGELFF.

The chain uses TRBV9 and TRBJ2-1; 8 bases are shared with TRBD2. The CDR3 covers 16 residues. CDR1 is SGDLS and CDR2 is YYNGEE in the germline V gene. J was trimmed by 1 base and V by 0 bases; bases with no gene match: 3. The CDR3 coding sequence is TGTGCCAGCAGCGTAGAACTAGCGGTATCCTACAATGAGCAGTTCTTC. This encodes CASSVELAVSYNEQFF.

The V call is TRBV15, the J call TRBJ1-1; 9 nucleotides align to TRBD1. The germline V gene encodes CDR1 LNHNV and CDR2 YYDKDF (reference sequence). Trimming took 3 bases from V and 4 from J; bases not matched to a gene: 9. The CDR3 has 16 residues. The CDR3 bases are TGTGCCACCAGCAGGAGGACAGGGGCAGGGGGCACTGAAGCTTTCTTT. It yields the protein CATSRRTGAGGTEAFF.

CDR3 DNA sequence: TGTGCCAGCTCACCAGGGGCGGGAAATGAAAAACTGTTTTTT. It encodes CASSPGAGNEKLFF. The J gene is TRBJ1-4, the V gene TRBV18, with a possible D match to TRBD1 (5 bases). Germline-derived CDR1 and CDR2 are KGHSH and LQKENI. The CDR3 has 14 residues. Trimming took off 2 bases at V and 5 bases at J, with 9 bases between the two ends.

The rearrangement links TRBV15 to TRBJ1-4, with TRBD1 identical over 7 bases. This CDR3 has 14 amino acids. V was pared by 0 bases and J by 8 bases, with 3 bases of the junction left unmatched. Germline CDR1 reads LNHNV; CDR2 reads YYDKDF (reference sequence). The CDR3 protein is CATSRDKTGEKLFF. The DNA of the CDR3 is TGTGCCACCAGCAGAGATAAGACAGGGGAAAAACTGTTTTTT.

This sequence joins TRBV6-6 and TRBJ1-4; D not resolved. The CDR3 is 15 amino acids. Looked up from germline, CDR1 is MNHNY and CDR2 is SVGAGI (reference sequence). Trimming stripped 0 bases from V and 3 bases from J, with 8 bases between. The CDR3 spells CASSYSPGPNEKLFF. Written as DNA, the CDR3 is TGTGCCAGCAGTTACTCACCGGGCCCTAATGAAAAACTGTTTTTT.

The chain has TRBV30 and TRBJ2-7; TRBD1 matches 10 bases. Trimming removed 2 bases from V and 4 bases from J; junction bases left unmatched: 2. The CDR3 totals 13 residues. Germline CDR1 is GTSNPN and CDR2 is SVGIG (reference sequence). In DNA form, the CDR3 reads TGTGCCTGGAGTTGGGGACAGGGGTACGAGCAGTACTTC. Translating it yields CAWSWGQGYEQYF.

The chain uses TRBV3-1 (or the pseudogene TRBV3-2) and TRBJ1-5; D not resolved. CDR1 is LGHDT and CDR2 is YNNKEL in the germline V gene (reference sequence). V was pared by 0 bases and J by 1 base, with 4 bases between. There are 14 residues in the CDR3. This CDR3 reads CASSQEHSNQPQHF. CDR3 sequence (DNA): TGTGCCAGCAGCCAAGAACACAGCAATCAGCCCCAGCATTTT.

The V and J genes are TRBV9 and TRBJ2-7; tentatively, D is TRBD1 (5 bases). The length of the CDR3 is 18 residues. V dropped 4 bases and J dropped 3 bases, with 26 bases sitting between them. CDR1 SGDLS and CDR2 YYNGEE come from the germline V gene. CDR3 region: CASSPRPVVVMGLYEQYF. The CDR3 bases are TGTGCCAGCAGCCCAAGACCGGTGGTAGTTATGGGGCTCTACGAGCAGTACTTC.

The chain uses TRBV28 and TRBJ1-1; no definite D call. This CDR3 comprises 13 residues. The germline V gene encodes CDR1 MDHEN and CDR2 SYDVKM. V lost 2 bases and J 4 bases, leaving 8 bases between the germline ends. The DNA for the CDR3 is TGTGCCAGCAGTTTAGAGGGTACCACTGAAGCTTTCTTT. Its translation: CASSLEGTTEAFF.

This chain uses TRBV7-2 with TRBJ1-2; D unclear. The CDR3 is made up of 14 amino acids. The V and J ends lost 1 base and 5 bases respectively, with 11 bases between them. The germline CDR1 and CDR2 sequences are SGHTA and FQGNSA. DNA for the CDR3: TGTGCCAGCAGCTTAGACATGCAATCGTATGGCTACACCTTC. Translation gives CASSLDMQSYGYTF. Using reference TRBV7-2 and TRBJ1-2 for the parts outside the CDR3, the full variable domain is GAGVSQSPSNKVTEKGKDVELRCDPISGHTALYWYRQSLGQGLEFLIYFQGNSAPDKSGLPSDRFSAERTGGSVSTLTIQRTQQEDSAVYLCASSLDMQSYGYTFGSGTRLTVV.

The chain has TRBV15 and TRBJ2-2; D is unclear. V was cut by 6 bases and J by 3 bases, with 8 bases left in between. Germline CDR1 LNHNV, CDR2 YYDKDF (reference sequence). CDR3 length: 13 residues. CDR3 coding DNA: TGTGCCACCAGTAAGGGTTACACCGGGGAGCTGTTTTTT. This translates into CATSKGYTGELFF.

The genes are TRBV19 and TRBJ2-1, with a weak D call TRBD2 (6 bases). Looked up from germline, CDR1 is LNHDA and CDR2 is SQIVND (reference sequence). The V and J ends lost 3 bases and 11 bases respectively, with 14 bases between them. CDR3 length: 13 residues. CDR3 nucleotides: TGTGCCAGTAGTATCGGGAGTCCTGACCAGCAGTTCTTC. Its translation: CASSIGSPDQQFF.

This chain links TRBV9 with TRBJ2-2; tentative D call: TRBD2 (6 bases). The V gene lost 6 bases and the J gene lost 5 bases, with 17 bases spanning the gap. This CDR3 has 15 residues. Germline CDR1 is SGDLS and CDR2 is YYNGEE. The CDR3 protein is CASKVTAGTTGELFF. The CDR3 DNA reads TGTGCCAGCAAGGTAACGGCGGGGACGACCGGGGAGCTGTTTTTT.